Included here is one T cell receptor beta chain sequence, with context. These data belong to a study of shared clonotypes between healthy human individuals. The naive CD8 population came from CD45RO-negative cells selected for CCR7, without terminally differentiated effector memory CD45RA+ cells. The CDR3 loop spans 13 amino acids. The germline V gene encodes CDR1 SQVTM and CDR2 ANQGSEA. Trimming removed 4 bases from V and 0 bases from J; junction bases left unmatched: 2. Clones were sequenced by immunoSEQ multiplex PCR, and TCRdb holds only the in-frame ones, with some missing. The data contain around 600,000 clones, approximately 95% of them singletons.

The sample consisted of naive CD8+ T cells sorted from blood. The receptor was derived from a woman between 25 and 40 years old in good health. The chain has TRBV29-1 and TRBJ2-7; 8 nucleotides agree with TRBD1. Written as DNA, the CDR3 is TGCAGCGTTGTGACAGGGGCCTCCTACGAGCAGTACTTC. Its protein is CSVVTGASYEQYF.